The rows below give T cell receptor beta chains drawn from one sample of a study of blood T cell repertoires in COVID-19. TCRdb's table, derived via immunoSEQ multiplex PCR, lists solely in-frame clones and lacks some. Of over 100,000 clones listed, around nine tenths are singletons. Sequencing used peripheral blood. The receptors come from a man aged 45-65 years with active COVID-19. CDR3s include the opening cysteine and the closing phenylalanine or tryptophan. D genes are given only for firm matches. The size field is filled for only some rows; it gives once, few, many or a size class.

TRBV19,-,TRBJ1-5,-,TGTGCCAGTATGGGAGGGAGCAATCAGCCCCAGCATTTT,CASMGGSNQPQHF
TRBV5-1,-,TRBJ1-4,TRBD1,TGCGCCAGCAGCCGTACAGGGGCGGCTAATGAAAAACTGTTTTTT,CASSRTGAANEKLFF
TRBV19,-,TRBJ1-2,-,TGTGCCAGTAGTATAGACAGAACCTATGGCTACACCTTC,CASSIDRTYGYTF
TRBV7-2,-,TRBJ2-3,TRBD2,TGTGCCAGCATCAAATATTCGGGACTATTCACAGATACGCAGTATTTT,CASIKYSGLFTDTQYF
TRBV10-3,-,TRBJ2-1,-,TGTGCCATCAGTGAGTCGATTACTACGACTGCCTACAATGAGCAGTTCTTC,CAISESITTTAYNEQFF
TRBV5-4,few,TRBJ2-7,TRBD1,TGTGCCAGCAGCCTGAAGACGCAGGGGGTTCAAGAGCAGTACTTC,CASSLKTQGVQEQYF
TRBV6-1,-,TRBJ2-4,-,TGTGCCAGCAGTGAAAGGGTGGCAGGGGCCTACCTAGCCAAAAACATTCAGTACTTC,CASSERVAGAYLAKNIQYF
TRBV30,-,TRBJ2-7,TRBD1,TGTGCCTGGAGTGTGGGACAGCCTTACGAGCAGTACTTC,CAWSVGQPYEQYF
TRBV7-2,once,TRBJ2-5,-,TGTGCCAGCAGCGGGGGGATGAGGGAGACCCAGTACTTC,CASSGGMRETQYF
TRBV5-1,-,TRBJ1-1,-,TGCGCCAGCAGCTTAGGACAGTCGAACACTGAAGCTTTCTTT,CASSLGQSNTEAFF
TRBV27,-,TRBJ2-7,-,TGTGCCAGCAGTTTGGTTTGGGAGGACTCCTACGAGCAGTACTTC,CASSLVWEDSYEQYF
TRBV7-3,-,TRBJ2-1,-,TGTGCCAGCAGCCTCCAGGGGCCGGCTGGGAATGAGCAGTTCTTC,CASSLQGPAGNEQFF
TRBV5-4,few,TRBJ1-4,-,TGTGCCAGCAGCCCGAGGCTGGGTGCCAACGAAAAACTGTTTTTT,CASSPRLGANEKLFF
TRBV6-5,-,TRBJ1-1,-,TGTGCCAGCAGTCGGGGAAGGAACACTGAAGCTTTCTTT,CASSRGRNTEAFF
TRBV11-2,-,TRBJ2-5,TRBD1,TGTGCCAGCAGCCGGGGACAGGGAGAGACCCAGTACTTC,CASSRGQGETQYF
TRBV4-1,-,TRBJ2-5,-,TGCGCCAGCAGCCAAGATGGGGGGGCTGGGTTGGAGACCCAGTACTTC,CASSQDGGAGLETQYF
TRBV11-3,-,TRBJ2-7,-,TGTGCCAGCAGCCGAGACAGGTTTGGCGAGCAGTACTTC,CASSRDRFGEQYF
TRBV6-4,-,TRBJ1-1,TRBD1,TGTGCCAGCAGTCCGACAGGGAAGTGGGCTGAAGCTTTCTTT,CASSPTGKWAEAFF
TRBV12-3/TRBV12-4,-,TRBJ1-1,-,TGTGCCAGCAGTTTTTCGGGGTCCACTGAAGCTTTCTTT,CASSFSGSTEAFF
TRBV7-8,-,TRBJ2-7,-,TGTGCCAGCAGCTTAGGGCAAATTTTATACGAGCAGTACTTC,CASSLGQILYEQYF
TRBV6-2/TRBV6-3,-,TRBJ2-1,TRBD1,TGTGCCAGCAGTATTACAGGGGGTCACTACAATGAGCAGTTCTTC,CASSITGGHYNEQFF
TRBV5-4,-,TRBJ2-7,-,TGTGCCAGCAGCCTTTCCTCGGGGGGCCTAGCCGCCTACGAGCAGTACTTC,CASSLSSGGLAAYEQYF
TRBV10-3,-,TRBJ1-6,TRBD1,TGTGCCATCAGTCCTCGGACAGGGGGCGCGACTATCAATTCACCCCTCCACTTT,CAISPRTGGATINSPLHF
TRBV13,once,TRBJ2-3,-,TGTGCCAGCAGCGAGGGACTCCTCACAGATACGCAGTATTTT,CASSEGLLTDTQYF
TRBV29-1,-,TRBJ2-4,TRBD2,TGCAGCGTCCTGGGACTAGCGGGAGTCCAGCACTTC,CSVLGLAGVQHF
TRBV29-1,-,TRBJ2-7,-,TGCAGCGTTGGGACACGGAACGAGCAGTACTTC,CSVGTRNEQYF
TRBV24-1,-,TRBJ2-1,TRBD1,TGTGCCACCAGTGGGGGACAGGGGGATAATCTGTTCTTC,CATSGGQGDNLFF
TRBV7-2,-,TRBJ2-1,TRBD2,TGTGCCAGCAGCTTGCGGGGACTAGCGGGGATGAGCTCCTACAATGAGCAGTTCTTC,CASSLRGLAGMSSYNEQFF
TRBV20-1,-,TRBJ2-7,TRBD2,TGCAGTGCTAGTTCGACTAGCGGGGGTTACGAGCAGTACTTC,CSASSTSGGYEQYF
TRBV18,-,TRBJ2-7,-,TGTGCCAGCTCAGATTTAGCCTTCCGGAGCGAGCAGTACTTC,CASSDLAFRSEQYF
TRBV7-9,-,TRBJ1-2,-,TGTGCCAGCAGCCAGACACTCGAGGGCTACACCTTC,CASSQTLEGYTF
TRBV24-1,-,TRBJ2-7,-,TGTGCCATAAACGAAAAAGCAGGGCCCTACGAGCAGTACTTC,CAINEKAGPYEQYF
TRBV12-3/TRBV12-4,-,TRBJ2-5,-,TGTGCCAGCAGCTATTCTAGCGTAGAGACCCAGTACTTC,CASSYSSVETQYF
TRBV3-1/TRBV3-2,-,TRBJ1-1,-,TGTGCCAGCAGCCGAGCAGGGATGGCCACTGAAGCTTTCTTT,CASSRAGMATEAFF
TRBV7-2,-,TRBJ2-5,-,TGTGCCAGCAGCTTGAGTGGACACTTATACCAAGAGACCCAGTACTTC,CASSLSGHLYQETQYF
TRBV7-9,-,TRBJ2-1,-,TGTGCCAGCAGCTTAGCGGCCCTCCTCCCCTACAATGAGCAGTTCTTC,CASSLAALLPYNEQFF
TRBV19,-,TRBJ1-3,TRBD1,TGTGCCAGTAGTCCACCCCCGGGACAGGGGCCCAGGGCCATATATTTT,CASSPPPGQGPRAIYF
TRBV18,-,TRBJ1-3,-,TGTGCCAGCTCACCCCAGTCTGGAAACACCATATATTTT,CASSPQSGNTIYF
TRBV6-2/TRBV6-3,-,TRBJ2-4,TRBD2,TGTGCCAGCAGTTACTCGAGCAGCGGGGGGAACAAAAACATTCAGTACTTC,CASSYSSSGGNKNIQYF
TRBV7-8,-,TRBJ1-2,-,TGTGCCAGCAGCTCAACAGGGAACTATGGCTACACCTTC,CASSSTGNYGYTF
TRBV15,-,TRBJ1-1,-,TGTGCCACCAGCAGAGATGGCGTACAGCTGAACACTGAAGCTTTCTTT,CATSRDGVQLNTEAFF